Included here is one T cell receptor beta chain sequence, with context. Its antigen remains unknown. Method: immunoSEQ multiplex PCR; TCRdb's copy keeps in-frame clones and lacks some. Of 30,000 to 40,000 clones in the sample, approximately 75% are singletons; the top ten hold around 12%. Using viral peptide pools, the ViraFEST assay grew out antigen-specific CD4+ T cells prior to sequencing. Scientists isolated CD4+ T cells after a roughly 10-day culture period ended. Everyone in the study got two shots of either the BNT162b2 or mRNA-1273 vaccine. Researchers reported culturing 2 million to 2.5 million PBMC in each well, adding around 10 IU/ml IL-2 and 10 ug/ml peptides. V gave up 3 bases and J gave up 0 bases, with 22 bases separating them. This CDR3 has 19 residues. Germline CDR1 SEHNR, CDR2 FQNEAQ (reference sequence). The data were obtained in a study of vaccination effects on CD4 cells after COVID-19.

Regarding the study as a whole: Among infection- and vaccine-induced clones, marked clonal contraction occurred late after vaccination.

The rearrangement joins TRBV7-9 to TRBJ2-3; the D gene is possibly TRBD2 (5 bases). This receptor was obtained from a human donor who received a COVID-19 vaccine. The specimen comprised CD4+ T cells from PBMCs cultured with HCoV-229E spike peptides, sampled after COVID-19 vaccination. The CDR3 nucleotides are TGTGCCAGCAGCTTGGGGATGCGGGTCCGAGCCTCTAGCACAGATACGCAGTATTTT. It translates to CASSLGMRVRASSTDTQYF.